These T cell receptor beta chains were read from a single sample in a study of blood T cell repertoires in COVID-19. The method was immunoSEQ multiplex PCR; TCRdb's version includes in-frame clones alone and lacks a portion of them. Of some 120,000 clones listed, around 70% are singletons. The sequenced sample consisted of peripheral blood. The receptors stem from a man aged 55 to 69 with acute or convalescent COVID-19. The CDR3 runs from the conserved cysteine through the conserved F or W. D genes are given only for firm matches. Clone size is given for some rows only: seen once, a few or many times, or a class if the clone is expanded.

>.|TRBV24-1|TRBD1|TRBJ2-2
CATSDRRTGGAGELFF
TGTGCCACCAGTGATCGGAGGACAGGGGGGGCCGGGGAGCTGTTTTTT
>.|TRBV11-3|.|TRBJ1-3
CASSLVGARTIYF
TGTGCCAGCAGCTTAGTTGGGGCCCGGACCATATATTTT
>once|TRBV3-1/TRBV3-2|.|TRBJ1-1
CASSQEGRTDYTEAFF
TGTGCCAGCAGCCAAGAAGGTAGGACGGACTACACTGAAGCTTTCTTT
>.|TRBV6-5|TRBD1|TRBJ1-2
CASSRAWTGEDGYTF
TGTGCCAGCAGCCGAGCCTGGACAGGGGAAGATGGCTACACCTTC
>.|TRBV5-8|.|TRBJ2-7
CASSLVSTSSYEQYF
TGTGCCAGCAGCTTGGTTTCCACCAGCTCCTACGAGCAGTACTTC
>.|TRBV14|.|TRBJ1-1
CASSRGNTEAFF
TGTGCCAGCAGCAGGGGGAACACTGAAGCTTTCTTT
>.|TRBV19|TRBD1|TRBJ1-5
CASFMGQGHNQPQHF
TGTGCCAGTTTCATGGGACAGGGTCACAATCAGCCCCAGCATTTT
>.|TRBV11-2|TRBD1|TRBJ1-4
CASSLTGDFEKLFF
TGTGCCAGCAGCTTGACAGGGGATTTTGAAAAACTGTTTTTT
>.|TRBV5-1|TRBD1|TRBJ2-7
CASSYNRGSAYEQYF
TGCGCCAGCAGCTACAACAGGGGGTCGGCCTACGAGCAGTACTTC
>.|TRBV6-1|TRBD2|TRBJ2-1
CASSERDGGTEQFF
TGTGCCAGCAGTGAAAGGGACGGGGGGACTGAGCAGTTCTTC
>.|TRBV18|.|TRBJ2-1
CASSPDNYNEQFF
TGTGCCAGCTCACCGGACAACTACAATGAGCAGTTCTTC
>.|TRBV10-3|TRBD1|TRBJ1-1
CAISVRTGDTEAFF
TGTGCCATCAGTGTCCGGACAGGGGACACTGAAGCTTTCTTT
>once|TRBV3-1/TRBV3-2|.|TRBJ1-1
CASSWTTMNTEAFF
TGTGCCAGCAGCTGGACAACAATGAACACTGAAGCTTTCTTT
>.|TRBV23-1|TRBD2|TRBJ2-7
CASRGLAGGPFYEQYF
TGCGCCAGCAGGGGACTAGCGGGAGGGCCTTTTTACGAGCAGTACTTC
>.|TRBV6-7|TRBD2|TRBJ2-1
CASSYSGTSGIRREQFF
TGTGCCAGCAGTTACTCCGGCACTAGCGGAATCCGACGAGAGCAGTTCTTC
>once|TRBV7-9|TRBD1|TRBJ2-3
CASSSGTGTDTQYF
TGTGCCAGCAGCTCCGGGACAGGGACAGATACGCAGTATTTT
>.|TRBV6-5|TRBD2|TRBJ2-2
CASSSQRGNFSGELFF
TGTGCCAGCAGTTCTCAGCGGGGGAATTTTAGCGGGGAGCTGTTTTTT
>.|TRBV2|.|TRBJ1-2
CASRLGGDGYTF
TGTGCCAGCAGATTAGGGGGGGATGGCTACACCTTC
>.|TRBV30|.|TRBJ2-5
CAWRSTSSETQYF
TGTGCCTGGAGATCAACTAGCTCGGAGACCCAGTACTTC
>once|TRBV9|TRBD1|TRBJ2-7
CASSVGGTGAYEQYF
TGTGCCAGCAGCGTAGGAGGGACAGGGGCCTACGAGCAGTACTTC
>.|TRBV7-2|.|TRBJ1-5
CASSRGGSNQPQHF
TGTGCCAGCAGCCGCGGGGGGAGCAATCAGCCCCAGCATTTT
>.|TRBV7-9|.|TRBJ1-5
CASSLWTGDSSNQPQHF
TGTGCCAGCAGCTTATGGACCGGAGACAGCAGCAATCAGCCCCAGCATTTT
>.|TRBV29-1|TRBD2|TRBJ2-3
CSVDGSGGGDTQYF
TGCAGCGTTGACGGAAGCGGGGGAGGAGATACGCAGTATTTT
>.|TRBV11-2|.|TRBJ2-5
CASSFNRGRETQYF
TGTGCCAGCAGCTTTAACCGGGGTCGGGAGACCCAGTACTTC
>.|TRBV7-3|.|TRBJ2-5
CASSLTPQETQYF
TGTGCCAGCAGCTTAACTCCACAAGAGACCCAGTACTTC
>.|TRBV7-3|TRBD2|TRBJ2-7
CASSLLAGGSYEQYF
TGTGCCAGCAGCCTCCTAGCGGGTGGCTCCTACGAGCAGTACTTC
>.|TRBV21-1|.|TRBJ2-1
CASSKVSVAGFNEQFF
TGTGCCAGCAGCAAAGTGTCGGTAGCGGGATTTAATGAGCAGTTCTTC
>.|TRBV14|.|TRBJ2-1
CASSQDYSGAYNEQFF
TGTGCCAGCAGCCAAGATTATAGCGGAGCTTACAATGAGCAGTTCTTC
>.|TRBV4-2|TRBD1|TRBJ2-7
CASSPDGQGLYEQYF
TGTGCCAGCAGCCCCGACGGACAGGGTCTCTACGAGCAGTACTTC
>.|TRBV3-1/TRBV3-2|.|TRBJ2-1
CASSQKMAEQFF
TGTGCCAGCAGCCAAAAGATGGCTGAGCAGTTCTTC
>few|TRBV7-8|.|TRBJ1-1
CASSLVQGNTEAFF
TGTGCCAGCAGCTTAGTTCAGGGGAACACTGAAGCTTTCTTT
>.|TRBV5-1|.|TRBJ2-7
CASSFGGGTSGLYEQYF
TGCGCCAGCAGCTTCGGTGGGGGCACATCAGGGCTCTACGAGCAGTACTTC
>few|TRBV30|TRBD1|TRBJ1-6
CAWSRQGNSPLHF
TGTGCCTGGAGCCGACAGGGAAATTCACCCCTCCACTTT
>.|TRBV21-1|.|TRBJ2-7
CASSHSGRSSYEQYF
TGTGCCAGCAGCCATAGCGGGAGGAGCTCCTACGAGCAGTACTTC
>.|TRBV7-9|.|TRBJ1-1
CASSPGQRMNTEAFF
TGTGCCAGCAGCCCAGGACAGCGTATGAACACTGAAGCTTTCTTT
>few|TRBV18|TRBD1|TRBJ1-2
CASSPDRDHGHNYGYTF
TGTGCCAGCTCCCCCGACAGGGATCACGGGCATAACTATGGCTACACCTTC
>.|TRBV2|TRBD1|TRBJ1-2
CASARTGSAYYGYTF
TGTGCCAGTGCCAGGACAGGGAGCGCTTACTATGGCTACACCTTC
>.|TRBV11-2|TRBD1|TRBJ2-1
CASSPGQSYNEQFF
TGTGCCAGCAGCCCGGGACAGTCTTACAATGAGCAGTTCTTC
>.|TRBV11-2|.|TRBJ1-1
CASSRRGSTNTEAFF
TGTGCCAGCAGCCGTCGGGGGTCCACAAACACTGAAGCTTTCTTT
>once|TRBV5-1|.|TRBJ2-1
CASSLEGGAQEQFF
TGCGCCAGCAGCTTGGAGGGGGGGGCCCAGGAGCAGTTCTTC
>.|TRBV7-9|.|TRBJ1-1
CASSPRSGRANTEAFF
TGTGCCAGCAGCCCCCGTTCGGGGAGGGCGAACACTGAAGCTTTCTTT
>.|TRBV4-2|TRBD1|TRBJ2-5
CASSREDRGRSWDQETQYF
TGTGCCAGCAGCCGGGAGGACAGGGGGCGGAGTTGGGACCAAGAGACCCAGTACTTC
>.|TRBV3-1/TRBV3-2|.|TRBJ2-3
CASSQESDTQYF
TGTGCCAGCAGCCAAGAAAGCGATACGCAGTATTTT
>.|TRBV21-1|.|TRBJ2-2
CASSKAQTPGQANTGELFF
TGTGCCAGCAGCAAAGCTCAGACTCCGGGACAAGCGAACACCGGGGAGCTGTTTTTT
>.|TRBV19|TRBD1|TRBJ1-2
CASSAGRQGGLYGYTF
TGTGCCAGTAGTGCCGGCCGACAGGGAGGACTATATGGCTACACCTTC